The 24 T cell receptor beta chains below were found in one sample sequenced in a study of blood T cell repertoires in COVID-19. Only in-frame clones appear in the TCRdb table, and some are missing; sequencing was by immunoSEQ multiplex PCR. The sample contains about 140,000 clones, less than 85% of which appear only once. Sequenced: peripheral blood. Every receptor here comes from an elderly woman in a cohort sampled during active or convalescent COVID-19.

The rearrangement uses TRBV28 and TRBJ2-7; D possibly corresponds to TRBD2 (6 bases). V lost 2 bases and J lost 6, with 14 bases in between. This CDR3 spans 14 amino acids. The germline V gene has CDR1 MDHEN and CDR2 SYDVKM. CDR3 sequence reads: CASSLGLRGGEQYF. The CDR3 DNA sequence: TGTGCCAGCAGTTTAGGGTTGAGGGGAGGCGAGCAGTACTTC.

The rearrangement links TRBV29-1 to TRBJ2-2; D is ambiguous. This CDR3 comprises 13 residues. Germline CDR1 reads SQVTM; CDR2 reads ANQGSEA. V was pared by 5 bases and J by 0 bases, with 7 bases between. Here the CDR3 reads CSVKRTNTGELFF. The CDR3 nucleotides read TGCAGCGTTAAGAGAACGAACACCGGGGAGCTGTTTTTT.

J is TRBJ2-7 and V is TRBV19, with TRBD2 as a possible D gene (6 bases). Per germline, CDR1 LNHDA and CDR2 SQIVND (reference sequence). V was cut by 6 bases and J by 6 bases, with 15 bases left in between. There are 13 residues in the CDR3. The chain's CDR3 is CASRLRGTSEQYF. The CDR3, as DNA: TGTGCCAGTAGGCTACGGGGGACGAGCGAGCAGTACTTC.

The genes are TRBV19 and TRBJ1-2; D gene uncertain. The CDR3 runs 13 residues. Germline CDR1 and CDR2: LNHDA and SQIVND (reference sequence). Trimming took off 4 bases at V and 7 bases at J, with 13 bases between the two ends. The CDR3 DNA is TGTGCCAGTAGTACGACGGACGGACTTGGCTACACCTTC. It codes for CASSTTDGLGYTF. Drawing the rest from reference TRBV19 and TRBJ1-2, the complete variable domain is DGGITQSPKYLFRKEGQNVTLSCEQNLNHDAMYWYRQDPGQGLRLIYYSQIVNDFQKGDIAEGYSVSREKKESFPLTVTSAQKNPTAFYLCASSTTDGLGYTFGSGTRLTVV.

The chain is built from TRBV5-8 and TRBJ2-7; TRBD1 matches at 8 bases. CDR1 and CDR2 from the germline V gene are SGHTS and YDEGEE. The V and J ends lost 4 bases and 5 bases, in that order; junction bases with no gene match: 11. The CDR3 covers 15 residues. The CDR3 loop reads CASSPGRTGFDEQYV. The DNA for the CDR3 is TGTGCCAGCAGCCCCGGACGGACAGGGTTCGACGAGCAGTACGTC.

The rearrangement links TRBV2 to TRBJ1-5; 8 nucleotides match TRBD1. V shed 5 bases, J shed 3 bases, and the junction held 9 bases outside the gene matches. The V gene's germline CDR1 is SNHLY and CDR2 FYNNEI. The CDR3 is 16 amino acids. Here the CDR3 reads CASSPDRGSNNQPQHF. The CDR3 coding sequence is TGTGCCAGCAGTCCCGACAGGGGATCTAACAATCAGCCCCAGCATTTT. The whole variable domain, filled in from reference TRBV2 and TRBJ1-5, reads EPEVTQTPSHQVTQMGQEVILRCVPISNHLYFYWYRQILGQKVEFLVSFYNNEISEKSEIFDDQFSVERPDGSNFTLKIRSTKLEDSAMYFCASSPDRGSNNQPQHFGDGTRLSIL.

V and J are TRBV7-2 and TRBJ2-3; D perhaps matches TRBD2 (5 bases). Trimming took off 1 base at V and 0 bases at J, with 5 bases between the two ends. The CDR3 consists of 14 residues. In germline, CDR1 is SGHTA, CDR2 FQGNSA. In DNA form, the CDR3 reads TGTGCCAGCAGCTTAGGGACTAGCACAGATACGCAGTATTTT. Translation gives CASSLGTSTDTQYF.

The chain links TRBV19 to TRBJ1-2, with 9 bases fitting TRBD1. The germline V gene encodes CDR1 LNHDA and CDR2 SQIVND (reference sequence). CDR3 length equals 13 residues. With 8 bases clipped from V and 5 bases from J, the junction kept 6 bases outside the gene matches. CDR3: CASERGTGYGYTF. The CDR3 DNA reads as TGTGCCAGTGAACGCGGGACAGGGTATGGCTACACCTTC.

V gene TRBV6-5 combines with J gene TRBJ2-7; D unresolved. The CDR3 runs 15 residues. CDR1 and CDR2 from the germline V gene are MNHEY and SVGAGI. Trimming removed 0 bases from V and 0 bases from J, with 9 bases in between. CDR3 DNA sequence: TGTGCCAGCAGTTACTCGAGGCCGGGCTCCTACGAGCAGTACGTC. It is translated as CASSYSRPGSYEQYV.

This clone appeared a single time. This chain uses TRBV7-9 with TRBJ1-4; TRBD1 matches 7 bases. The CDR3 is 14 residues long. Germline assignment: CDR1 SEHNR and CDR2 FQNEAQ (reference sequence). Losses at the gene ends were 5 bases for V and 3 bases for J; bases not matched to a gene: 3. The CDR3 coding sequence is TGTGCCAGCAGCGGCAGGGGGTCTAATGAAAAACTGTTTTTT. This sequence encodes CASSGRGSNEKLFF.

The chain employs TRBV6-5 and TRBJ1-2; 9 bases are shared with TRBD1. J gave up 8 bases and V 6 bases, and 10 bases lay outside the gene matches. Germline V CDR1 and CDR2: MNHEY, SVGAGI. The CDR3 is 14 residues long. The CDR3 DNA sequence: TGTGCCAGCAGGATACAGGGGGCGACTGGAGGCTACACCTTC. Translated: CASRIQGATGGYTF.

This chain joins TRBV6-5 and TRBJ1-6; TRBD1 matches at 7 bases. Germline trimming cut 6 bases from V and 5 bases from J; bases unmatched to any gene: 4. Germline lookup yields CDR1 MNHEY and CDR2 SVGAGI. CDR3 length equals 14 residues. CDR3 DNA sequence: TGTGCCAGCAGGTTAGGACAGGATAATTCACCCCTCCACTTT. This sequence encodes CASRLGQDNSPLHF.

The rearrangement links TRBV6-1 to TRBJ1-6; 8 bases align to TRBD1. This CDR3 has 16 residues. From germline, CDR1 is MNHNS and CDR2 SASEGT. V was clipped by 1 base and J by 10 bases; unmatched bases: 9. The CDR3 protein is CASSEVFGQGGSPLHF. For the CDR3, the DNA is TGTGCCAGCAGTGAAGTCTTCGGACAGGGTGGGTCACCCCTCCACTTT.

The chain employs TRBV4-1 and TRBJ2-2; no clear D gene. V lost 2 bases and J 1 base, leaving 5 bases between the germline ends. The CDR3 length is 14 residues. Germline V gene data show CDR1 as MGHRA and CDR2 as YSYEKL. CDR3 nucleotides: TGCGCCAGCAGCCAACCCAGGAACACCGGGGAGCTGTTTTTT. Translating gives CASSQPRNTGELFF.

Details on this clone: Relative to the germline gene, one junction end is altered; a read error may explain this. The rearrangement links TRBV6-5 to TRBJ2-6; TRBD1 might be the D (6 bases). The CDR3 is 15 residues long. Germline V gives CDR1 MNHEY, CDR2 SVGAGI. The CDR3 nucleotides are TGTGCCAGCACCACAGGGAGCGCTGGGGCCAACGGCCTGACTTTC. It codes for CASTTGSAGANGLTF.

The CDR3 nucleotides are TGTGCCAGCAGCTTGGTTTCGGGAGATCAGCCCCAGCATTTT. Amino acids: CASSLVSGDQPQHF. This chain links TRBV5-6 with TRBJ1-5; D ambiguous. Germline values: CDR1 SGHDT, CDR2 YYEEEE. V lost 0 bases and J lost 5, with 9 bases in between. CDR3 size: 14 residues.

The chain's CDR3 is CASSSTSGFGTDTQYF. For the CDR3, the DNA is TGTGCCAGCAGCTCCACTAGCGGGTTTGGGACAGATACGCAGTATTTT. V is TRBV7-2 and J is TRBJ2-3; 9 nucleotides align to TRBD2. J was trimmed by 3 bases and V by 4 bases; bases with no gene match: 8. The CDR3 totals 16 residues. Looked up from germline, CDR1 is SGHTA and CDR2 is FQGNSA.

This chain connects TRBV12-2 to TRBJ2-3; whether TRBD1, the table's D call, matches the DNA was not checked. TRBV12-2 corresponds to a pseudogene. This CDR3 is built from 12 residues. Here the CDR3 DNA reads TGTGCAAGTCGCCCAGGGGTAGATACGCAGTATTTT. Translating it yields CASRPGVDTQYF.

The chain employs TRBV5-6 and TRBJ1-2; 7 nucleotides line up with TRBD1. This CDR3 has 16 residues. Germline V lookup: CDR1 SGHDT, CDR2 YYEEEE. V trimming: 4 bases; J trimming: 4 bases; junction bases outside the gene matches: 13. The CDR3 here is CASSPGPGQTSYGYTF. As DNA, the CDR3 is TGTGCCAGCAGCCCGGGTCCGGGACAGACAAGCTATGGCTACACCTTC.

The V call is TRBV6-6, the J call TRBJ1-1; 8 positions agree with TRBD1. CDR1 is MNHNY and CDR2 is SVGAGI in the germline V gene (reference sequence). The CDR3 consists of 13 residues. The V and J ends lost 6 bases and 4 bases, in that order; junction bases with no gene match: 4. The CDR3 is CASRSTGGTEAFF. DNA of the CDR3: TGTGCCAGCAGGTCTACAGGGGGCACTGAAGCTTTCTTT.

This chain connects TRBV7-9 to TRBJ2-4; 7 bases line up with TRBD2. The CDR3 extends over 13 amino acids. Unmatched junction bases numbered 0, after V lost 2 bases and J lost 5 bases. Germline lookup yields CDR1 SEHNR and CDR2 FQNEAQ (reference sequence). The CDR3 region is CASSLSGENIQYF. The CDR3 DNA reads TGTGCCAGCAGCTTAAGCGGGGAAAACATTCAGTACTTC.

This chain joins TRBV5-1 and TRBJ1-2; D possibly corresponds to TRBD1 (5 bases). This CDR3 is built from 14 residues. Germline V gene sequence: CDR1 SGHRS, CDR2 YFSETQ. V gave up 0 bases and J gave up 2 bases, with 8 bases separating them. The CDR3: CASSLDWTNYGYTF. The CDR3 DNA is TGCGCCAGCAGCTTGGATTGGACAAACTATGGCTACACCTTC.

The chain combines TRBV7-3 with TRBJ2-1, with 8 bases fitting TRBD2. V lost 5 bases and J lost 10; bases outside the gene matches: 13. Per germline, CDR1 SGHTA and CDR2 FQGTGA. The CDR3 contains 15 residues. CDR3 DNA sequence: TGTGCCAGCAGCCTACTCTCGGGGGGGTACGGCGAGCAGTTCTTC. Protein sequence: CASSLLSGGYGEQFF. Together with reference TRBV7-3 and TRBJ2-1, the CDR3 gives the full variable domain: GAGVSQTPSNKVTEKGKYVELRCDPISGHTALYWYRQSLGQGPEFLIYFQGTGAADDSGLPNDRFFAVRPEGSVSTLKIQRTERGDSAVYLCASSLLSGGYGEQFFGPGTRLTVL.

This CDR3 reads CASSFRGQGITEAFF. As DNA, the CDR3 is TGTGCCAGCAGTTTCCGGGGACAGGGAATCACTGAAGCTTTCTTT. V usage is TRBV6-2 or TRBV6-3 and J usage is TRBJ1-1; 9 bases fit TRBD1. Losses at the gene ends were 4 bases for V and 4 bases for J; bases not matched to a gene: 7. The CDR3 has 15 amino acids. Germline V gene lookup returns CDR1 MNHEY and CDR2 SVGEGT.